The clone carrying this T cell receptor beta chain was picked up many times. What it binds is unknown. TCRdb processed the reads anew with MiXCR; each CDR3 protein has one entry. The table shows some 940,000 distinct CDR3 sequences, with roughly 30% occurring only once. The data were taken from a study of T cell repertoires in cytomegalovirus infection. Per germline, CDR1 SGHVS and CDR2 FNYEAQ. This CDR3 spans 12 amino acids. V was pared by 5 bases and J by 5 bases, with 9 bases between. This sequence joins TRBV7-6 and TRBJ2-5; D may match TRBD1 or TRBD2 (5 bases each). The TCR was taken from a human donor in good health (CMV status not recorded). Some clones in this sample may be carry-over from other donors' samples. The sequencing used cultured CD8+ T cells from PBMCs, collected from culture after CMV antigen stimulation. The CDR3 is CASSRDGETQYF. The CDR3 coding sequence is TGTGCCAGCAGCCGGGACGGCGAGACCCAGTACTTC.